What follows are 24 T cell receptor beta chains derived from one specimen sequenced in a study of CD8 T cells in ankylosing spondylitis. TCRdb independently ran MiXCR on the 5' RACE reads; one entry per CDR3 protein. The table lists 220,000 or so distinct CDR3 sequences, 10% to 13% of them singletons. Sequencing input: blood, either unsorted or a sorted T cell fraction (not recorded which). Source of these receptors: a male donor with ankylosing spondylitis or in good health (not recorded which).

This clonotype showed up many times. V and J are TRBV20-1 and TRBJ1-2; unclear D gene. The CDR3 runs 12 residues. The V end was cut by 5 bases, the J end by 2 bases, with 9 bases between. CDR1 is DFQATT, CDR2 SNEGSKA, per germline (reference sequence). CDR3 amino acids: CSAFATNYGYTF. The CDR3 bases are TGCAGTGCTTTTGCAACCAACTATGGCTACACCTTC.

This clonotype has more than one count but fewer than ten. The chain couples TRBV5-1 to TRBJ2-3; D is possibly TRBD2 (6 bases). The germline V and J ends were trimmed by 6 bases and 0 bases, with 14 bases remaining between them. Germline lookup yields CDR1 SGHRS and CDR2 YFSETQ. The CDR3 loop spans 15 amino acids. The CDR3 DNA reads TGCGCCAGCACGCGGGACTCTTGGAGCACAGATACGCAGTATTTT. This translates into CASTRDSWSTDTQYF.

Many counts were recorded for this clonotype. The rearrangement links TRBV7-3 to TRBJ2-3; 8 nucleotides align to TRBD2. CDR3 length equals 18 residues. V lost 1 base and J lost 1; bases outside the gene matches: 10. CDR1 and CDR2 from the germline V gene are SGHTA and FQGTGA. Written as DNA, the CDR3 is TGTGCCAGCAGCTTAATAGGCGACCATAGCGGGGGCACAGATACGCAGTATTTT. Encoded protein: CASSLIGDHSGGTDTQYF.

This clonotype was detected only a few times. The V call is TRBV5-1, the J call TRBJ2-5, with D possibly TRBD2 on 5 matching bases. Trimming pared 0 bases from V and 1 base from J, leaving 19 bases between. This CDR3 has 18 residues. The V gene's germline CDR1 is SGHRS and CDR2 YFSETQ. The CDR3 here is CASSLAFGGSAGQETQYF. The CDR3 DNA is TGCGCCAGCAGCTTGGCCTTCGGCGGGTCCGCAGGCCAAGAGACCCAGTACTTC.

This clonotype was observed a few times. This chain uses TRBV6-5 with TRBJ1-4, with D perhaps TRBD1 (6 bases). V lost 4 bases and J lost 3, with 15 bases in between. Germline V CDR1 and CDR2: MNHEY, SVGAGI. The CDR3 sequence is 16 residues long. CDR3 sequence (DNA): TGTGCCAGCAGTTTGCGGAAGGGGGGGCCTAATGAAAAACTGTTTTTT. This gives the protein CASSLRKGGPNEKLFF.

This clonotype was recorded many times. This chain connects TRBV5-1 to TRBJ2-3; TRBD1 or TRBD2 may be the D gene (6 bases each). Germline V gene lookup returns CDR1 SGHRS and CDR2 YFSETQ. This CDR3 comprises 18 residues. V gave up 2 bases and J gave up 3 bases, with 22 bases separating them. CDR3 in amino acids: CASSFTGGGSMSTDTQYF. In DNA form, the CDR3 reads TGCGCCAGCAGCTTCACCGGGGGCGGTTCTATGAGTACAGATACGCAGTATTTT. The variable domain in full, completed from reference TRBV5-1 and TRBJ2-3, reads KAGVTQTPRYLIKTRGQQVTLSCSPISGHRSVSWYQQTPGQGLQFLFEYFSETQRNKGNFPGRFSGRQFSNSRSEMNVSTLELGDSALYLCASSFTGGGSMSTDTQYFGPGTRLTVL.

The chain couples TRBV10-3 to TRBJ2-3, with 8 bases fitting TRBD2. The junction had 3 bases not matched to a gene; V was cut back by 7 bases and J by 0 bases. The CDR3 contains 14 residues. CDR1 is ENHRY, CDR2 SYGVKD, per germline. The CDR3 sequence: CAITRGGSTDTQYF. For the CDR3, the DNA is TGTGCCATCACCCGGGGGGGTAGCACAGATACGCAGTATTTT.

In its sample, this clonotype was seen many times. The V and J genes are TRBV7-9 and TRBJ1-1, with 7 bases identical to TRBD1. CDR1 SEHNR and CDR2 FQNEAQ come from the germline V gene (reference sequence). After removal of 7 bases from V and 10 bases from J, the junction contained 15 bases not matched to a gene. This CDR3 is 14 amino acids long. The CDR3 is CASNSYLRGRAAFF. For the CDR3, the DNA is TGTGCCAGCAACTCTTATCTGAGGGGGCGGGCAGCTTTCTTT.

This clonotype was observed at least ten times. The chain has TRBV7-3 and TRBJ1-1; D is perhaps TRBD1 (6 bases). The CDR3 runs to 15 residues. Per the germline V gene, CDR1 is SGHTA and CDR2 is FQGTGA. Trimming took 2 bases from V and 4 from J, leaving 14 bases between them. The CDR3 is CASSLRGGRSTEAFF. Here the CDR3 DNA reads TGTGCCAGCAGCTTACGTGGGGGGCGTAGCACTGAAGCTTTCTTT. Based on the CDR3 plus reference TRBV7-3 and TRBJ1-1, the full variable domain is GAGVSQTPSNKVTEKGKYVELRCDPISGHTALYWYRQSLGQGPEFLIYFQGTGAADDSGLPNDRFFAVRPEGSVSTLKIQRTERGDSAVYLCASSLRGGRSTEAFFGQGTRLTVV.

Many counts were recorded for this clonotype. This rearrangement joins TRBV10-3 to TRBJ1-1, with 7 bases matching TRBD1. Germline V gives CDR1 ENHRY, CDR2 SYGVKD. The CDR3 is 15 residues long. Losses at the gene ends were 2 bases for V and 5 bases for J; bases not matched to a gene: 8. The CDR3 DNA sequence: TGTGCCATCAGTGAGAACCTACAGGGGACAACTGAAGCTTTCTTT. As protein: CAISENLQGTTEAFF.

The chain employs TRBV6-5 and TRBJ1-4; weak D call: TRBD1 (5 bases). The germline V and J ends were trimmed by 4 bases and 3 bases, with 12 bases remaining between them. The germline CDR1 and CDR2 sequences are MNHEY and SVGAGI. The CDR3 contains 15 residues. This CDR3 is CASSSRGSPNEKLFF. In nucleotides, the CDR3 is TGTGCCAGCAGTTCGAGGGGTTCCCCTAATGAAAAACTGTTTTTT.

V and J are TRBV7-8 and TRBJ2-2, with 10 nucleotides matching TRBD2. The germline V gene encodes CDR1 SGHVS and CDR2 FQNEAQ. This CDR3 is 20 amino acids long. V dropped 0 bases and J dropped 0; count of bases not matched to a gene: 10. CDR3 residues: CASSLAQGLAQIANTGELFF. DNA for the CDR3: TGTGCCAGCAGCTTAGCTCAGGGACTAGCGCAAATCGCGAACACCGGGGAGCTGTTTTTT.

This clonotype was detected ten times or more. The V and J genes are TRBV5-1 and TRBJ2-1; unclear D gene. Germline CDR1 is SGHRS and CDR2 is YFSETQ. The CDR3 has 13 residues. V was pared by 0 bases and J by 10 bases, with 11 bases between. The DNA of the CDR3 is TGCGCCAGCAGCTTGGAGGTAGCAGAAGAGCAGTTCTTC. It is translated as CASSLEVAEEQFF.

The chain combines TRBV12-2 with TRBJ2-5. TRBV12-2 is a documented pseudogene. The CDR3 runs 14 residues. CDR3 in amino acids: CASRLGMYQETQYF. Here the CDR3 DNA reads TGTGCAAGTCGCTTGGGAATGTACCAAGAGACCCAGTACTTC.

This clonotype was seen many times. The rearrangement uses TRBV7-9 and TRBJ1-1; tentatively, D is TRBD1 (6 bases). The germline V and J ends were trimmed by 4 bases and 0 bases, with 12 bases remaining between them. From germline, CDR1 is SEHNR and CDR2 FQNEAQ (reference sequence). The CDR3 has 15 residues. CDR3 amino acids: CASSSSTGMNTEAFF. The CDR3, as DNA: TGTGCCAGCAGCTCCTCGACAGGAATGAACACTGAAGCTTTCTTT. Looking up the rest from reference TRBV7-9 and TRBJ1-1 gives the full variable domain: DTGVSQNPRHKITKRGQNVTFRCDPISEHNRLYWYRQTLGQGPEFLTYFQNEAQLEKSRLLSDRFSAERPKGSFSTLEIQRTEQGDSAMYLCASSSSTGMNTEAFFGQGTRLTVV.

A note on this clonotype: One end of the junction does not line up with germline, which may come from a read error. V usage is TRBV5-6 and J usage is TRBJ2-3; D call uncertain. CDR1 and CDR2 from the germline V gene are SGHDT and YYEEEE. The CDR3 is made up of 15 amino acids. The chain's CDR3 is CAISPGPRGTDTQYF. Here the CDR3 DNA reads TGTGCCATCAGCCCCGGGCCCCGCGGCACAGATACGCAGTATTTT.

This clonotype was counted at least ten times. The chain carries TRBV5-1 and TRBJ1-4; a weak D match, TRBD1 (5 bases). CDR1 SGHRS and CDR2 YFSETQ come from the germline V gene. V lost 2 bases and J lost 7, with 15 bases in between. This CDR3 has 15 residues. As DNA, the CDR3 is TGCGCCAGCAGCTTAGACGGGGCGGAGGGTGAAAAACTGTTTTTT. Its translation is CASSLDGAEGEKLFF.

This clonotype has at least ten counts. The CDR3: CASSPDGKNRYNEQFF. Here the CDR3 DNA reads TGCGCCAGCAGCCCGGACGGAAAGAATAGATACAATGAGCAGTTCTTC. The chain uses TRBV5-1 and TRBJ2-1; D unresolved. V was pared by 4 bases and J by 4 bases, with 18 bases between. The CDR3 is 16 amino acids. CDR1 SGHRS and CDR2 YFSETQ come from the germline V gene.

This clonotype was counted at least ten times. CDR3 protein: CSARDWEETGGADTQYF. CDR3 DNA: TGCAGTGCTAGAGATTGGGAGGAGACAGGGGGGGCAGATACGCAGTATTTT. This rearrangement joins TRBV20-1 to TRBJ2-3, with 9 bases that match TRBD1. The CDR3 has 17 amino acids. The V and J ends lost 0 bases and 4 bases, in that order; junction bases with no gene match: 11. Germline lookup yields CDR1 DFQATT and CDR2 SNEGSKA (reference sequence).

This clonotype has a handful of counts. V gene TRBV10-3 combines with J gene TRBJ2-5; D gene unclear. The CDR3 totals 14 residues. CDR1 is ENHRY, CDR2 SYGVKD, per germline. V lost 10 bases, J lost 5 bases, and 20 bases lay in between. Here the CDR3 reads CATTPTGLRETQYF. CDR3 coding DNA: TGTGCCACCACACCCACGGGCCTAAGGGAGACCCAGTACTTC.

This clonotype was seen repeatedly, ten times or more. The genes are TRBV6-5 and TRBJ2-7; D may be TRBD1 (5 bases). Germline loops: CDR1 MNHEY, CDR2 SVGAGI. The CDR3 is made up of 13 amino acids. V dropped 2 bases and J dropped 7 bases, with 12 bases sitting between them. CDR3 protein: CASSYAGLKEQYF. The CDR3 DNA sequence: TGTGCCAGCAGTTACGCAGGGTTGAAGGAGCAGTACTTC.

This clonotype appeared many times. The DNA for the CDR3 is TGTGCCAGCAGCTCGCTGGGGGGGGGCACAGATACGCAGTATTTT. This encodes CASSSLGGGTDTQYF. The chain employs TRBV7-9 and TRBJ2-3; 7 bases map to TRBD2. There are 15 residues in the CDR3. Germline CDR1 SEHNR, CDR2 FQNEAQ (reference sequence). With 4 bases clipped from V and 1 base from J, the junction kept 5 bases outside the gene matches.

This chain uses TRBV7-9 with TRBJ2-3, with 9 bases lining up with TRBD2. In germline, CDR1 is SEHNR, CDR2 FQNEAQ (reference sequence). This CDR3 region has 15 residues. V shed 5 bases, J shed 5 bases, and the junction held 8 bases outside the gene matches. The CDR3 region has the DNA TGTGCCAGCAGCCCGACCGGACTAGCGAGAGATACGCAGTATTTT. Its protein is CASSPTGLARDTQYF.

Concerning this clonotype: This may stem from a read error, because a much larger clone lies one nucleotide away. This CDR3 reads CDSSLDPRHDEQYF. CDR3 DNA: TGTGACAGCAGCTTAGATCCTCGGCACGACGAGCAGTACTTC. The rearrangement uses TRBV11-3 and TRBJ2-7; D gene unclear. Per germline, CDR1 SGHNT and CDR2 YENEEA. This CDR3 spans 14 amino acids.